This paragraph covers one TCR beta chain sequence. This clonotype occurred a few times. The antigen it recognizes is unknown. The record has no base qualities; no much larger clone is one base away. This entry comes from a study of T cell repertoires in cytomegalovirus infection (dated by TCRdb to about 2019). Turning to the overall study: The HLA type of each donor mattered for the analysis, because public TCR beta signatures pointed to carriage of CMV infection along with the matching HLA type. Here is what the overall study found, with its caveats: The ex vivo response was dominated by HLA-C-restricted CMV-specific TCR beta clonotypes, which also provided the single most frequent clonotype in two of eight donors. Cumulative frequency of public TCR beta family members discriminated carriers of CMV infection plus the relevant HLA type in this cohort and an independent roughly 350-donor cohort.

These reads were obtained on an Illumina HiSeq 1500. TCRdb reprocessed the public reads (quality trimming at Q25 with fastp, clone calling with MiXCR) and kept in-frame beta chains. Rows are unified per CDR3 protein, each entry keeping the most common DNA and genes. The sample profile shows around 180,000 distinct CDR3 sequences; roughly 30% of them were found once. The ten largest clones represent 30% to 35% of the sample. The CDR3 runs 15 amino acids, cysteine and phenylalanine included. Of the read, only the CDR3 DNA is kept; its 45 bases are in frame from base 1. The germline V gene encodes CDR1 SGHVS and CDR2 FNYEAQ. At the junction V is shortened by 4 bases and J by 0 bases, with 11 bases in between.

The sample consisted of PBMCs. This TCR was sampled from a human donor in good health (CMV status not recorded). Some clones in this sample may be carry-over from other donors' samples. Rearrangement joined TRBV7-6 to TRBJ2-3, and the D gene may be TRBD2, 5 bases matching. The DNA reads TGTGCCAGCAGCTCCACGCCGGGAAGCACAGATACGCAGTATTTT. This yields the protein CASSSTPGSTDTQYF.